A single sample is the source of the 6 T cell receptor beta chains below, sequenced in a study of CD8+ T cells in alopecia areata. After isolation, RNA underwent reverse transcription to generate cDNA as the sequencing template. TCRdb keeps only in-frame clones here, not all; method: immunoSEQ multiplex PCR. The repertoire includes 150,000 to 200,000 clones, about 60% of them detected once, and around 13% sits in the top ten. Treatment defined: oral pan-JAK inhibitor, 5-10 mg twice daily. Sequenced material: CD8+ T cells sorted from blood, taken at week 24, from a patient treated with tofacitinib. These receptors came from a human donor with alopecia areata.

Only one count was recorded for this clone. The chain combines TRBV29-1 with TRBJ2-5; 10 positions agree with TRBD1. CDR1 is SQVTM, CDR2 ANQGSEA, per germline. The CDR3 runs to 14 residues. V lost 1 base and J lost 4; bases outside the gene matches: 3. CDR3 DNA: TGCAGCGTTGAAGGGGGGACAGGGGTAGAGACCCAGTACTTC. This gives the protein CSVEGGTGVETQYF.

The chain carries TRBV7-2 and TRBJ2-5; no firm D call. The CDR3 consists of 14 residues. Trimming removed 6 bases at V and 1 base at J, with 12 bases between. Germline CDR1 SGHTA, CDR2 FQGNSA. This chain's CDR3 is CASSSQSGQETQYF. CDR3 in DNA: TGTGCCAGCAGTTCCCAGAGTGGCCAAGAGACCCAGTACTTC.

Only a few counts were recorded for this clone. The V call is TRBV29-1, the J call TRBJ2-5; D not certain. Per the germline V gene, CDR1 is SQVTM and CDR2 is ANQGSEA. Trimming took off 4 bases at V and 2 bases at J, with 2 bases between the two ends. The CDR3 loop spans 10 amino acids. The CDR3 DNA reads as TGCAGCGTTGTACAAGAGACCCAGTACTTC. Protein product: CSVVQETQYF.

The CDR3 reads CASSLAQIDGYTF. The DNA of the CDR3 is TGTGCCAGCAGCTTAGCGCAGATAGATGGCTACACCTTC. The chain carries TRBV7-8 and TRBJ1-2; D not certain. Trimming removed 0 bases at V and 6 bases at J, with 8 bases between. This CDR3 is 13 amino acids long. Germline CDR1 SGHVS, CDR2 FQNEAQ. Looking up the rest from reference TRBV7-8 and TRBJ1-2 gives the full variable domain: GAGVSQSPRYKVAKRGQDVALRCDPISGHVSLFWYQQALGQGPEFLTYFQNEAQLDKSGLPSDRFFAERPEGSVSTLKIQRTQQEDSAVYLCASSLAQIDGYTFGSGTRLTVV.

This clone showed up just a few times. This chain connects TRBV30 to TRBJ1-1; D gene unclear. The CDR3 is 14 amino acids. V lost 1 base and J 3 bases, leaving 12 bases between the germline ends. Germline V gene lookup returns CDR1 GTSNPN and CDR2 SVGIG (reference sequence). The CDR3: CAWSDGVGYTEAFF. The CDR3, as DNA: TGTGCCTGGAGTGATGGAGTCGGGTACACTGAAGCTTTCTTT.

This clone was detected a few times. V usage is TRBV7-9 and J usage is TRBJ2-7, with D possibly being TRBD1 (6 bases). The germline V and J ends were trimmed by 5 bases and 2 bases, with 16 bases remaining between them. CDR3 length: 15 residues. Germline assignment: CDR1 SEHNR and CDR2 FQNEAQ (reference sequence). The CDR3 sequence: CASSQEGQGTYEQYF. In nucleotides, the CDR3 is TGTGCCAGCAGCCAGGAAGGGCAGGGGACCTACGAGCAGTACTTC.